This T cell receptor beta chain was sequenced for a study of cytomegalovirus exposure and HLA in healthy donors. Study outcomes and limitations: TCR beta chain V- and J-gene trimming was linked, in a later analysis, to a missense variant in DCLRE1C. Relative to equally common others, HLA-associated TCR beta chains showed greater clonal expansion in a later analysis.

PCR involved 60 Vbeta and 13 Jbeta primers. Here immunoSEQ multiplex PCR was the method, and the copy in TCRdb shows in-frame clones only, minus some. This table has some 220,000 clones, approximately 78% appearing once. To note about this clone: What it binds is not known.

Sequencing was performed on PBMCs. The receptor was isolated from a boy aged 5-17 years in good health and CMV-seronegative.

CDR3 nucleotide sequence: TGTGCCAGCAGTGAACATTGCGGTCGGCAGATTAATGAAAAACTGTTTTTT. This codes for CASSEHCGRQINEKLFF. V is TRBV6-4 and J is TRBJ1-4; D gene uncertain. There are 17 residues in the CDR3. V lost 3 bases to trimming and J lost 4 bases, with 18 bases between them. Looked up from germline, CDR1 is MRHNA and CDR2 is SNTAGT.